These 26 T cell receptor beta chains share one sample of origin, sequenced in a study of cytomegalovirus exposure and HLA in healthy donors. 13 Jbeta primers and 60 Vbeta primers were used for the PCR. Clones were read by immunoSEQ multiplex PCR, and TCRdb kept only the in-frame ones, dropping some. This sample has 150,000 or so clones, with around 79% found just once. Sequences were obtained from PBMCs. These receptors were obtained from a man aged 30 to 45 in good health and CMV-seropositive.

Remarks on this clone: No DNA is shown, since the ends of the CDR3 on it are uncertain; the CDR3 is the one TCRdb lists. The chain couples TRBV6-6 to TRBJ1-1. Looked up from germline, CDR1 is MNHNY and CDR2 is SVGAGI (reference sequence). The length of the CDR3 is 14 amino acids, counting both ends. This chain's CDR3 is CASRLRASGTEAFF.

In nucleotides, the CDR3 is TGTGCCAGCAGCCCCCGGGGACAGGCGTCTGGAAACACCATATATTTT. Translated, it gives CASSPRGQASGNTIYF. The chain combines TRBV7-6 with TRBJ1-3; 8 bases align to TRBD1. The germline CDR1 and CDR2 sequences are SGHVS and FNYEAQ. With 5 bases clipped from V and 1 base from J, the junction kept 7 bases outside the gene matches. This CDR3 spans 16 amino acids.

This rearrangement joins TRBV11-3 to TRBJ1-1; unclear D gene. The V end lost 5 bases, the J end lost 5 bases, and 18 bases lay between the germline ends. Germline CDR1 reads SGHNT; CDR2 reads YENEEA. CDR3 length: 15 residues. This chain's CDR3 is CASSQDWGRETEAFF. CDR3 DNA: TGTGCCAGCAGCCAGGACTGGGGTCGTGAAACTGAAGCTTTCTTT.

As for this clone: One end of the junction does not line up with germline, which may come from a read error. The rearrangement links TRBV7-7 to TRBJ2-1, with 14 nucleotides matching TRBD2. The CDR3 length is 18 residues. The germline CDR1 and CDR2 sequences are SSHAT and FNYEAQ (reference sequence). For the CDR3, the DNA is TGTGCTAGCAGCCCCGGGACTAGCGGGAGAGGAACCTACAATGAGCAGTTCTTC. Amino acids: CASSPGTSGRGTYNEQFF.

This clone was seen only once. The DNA of the CDR3 is TGTGCCAGCAGCGCACAGGGAGCGGCTAATGAAAAACTGTTTTTT. Amino acid sequence: CASSAQGAANEKLFF. The chain has TRBV9 and TRBJ1-4; D possibly corresponds to TRBD1 (6 bases). The germline V gene encodes CDR1 SGDLS and CDR2 YYNGEE. The CDR3 is 15 residues long. Trimming took 3 bases from V and 3 from J, leaving 12 bases between them. Supplemented by reference TRBV9 and TRBJ1-4, the full variable domain reads DSGVTQTPKHLITATGQRVTLRCSPRSGDLSVYWYQQSLDQGLQFLIQYYNGEERAKGNILERFSAQQFPDLHSELNLSSLELGDSALYFCASSAQGAANEKLFFGSGTQLSVL.

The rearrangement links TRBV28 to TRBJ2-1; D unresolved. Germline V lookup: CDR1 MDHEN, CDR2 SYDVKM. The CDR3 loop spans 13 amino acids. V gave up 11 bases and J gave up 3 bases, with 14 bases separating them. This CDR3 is CALRHNNYNEQFF. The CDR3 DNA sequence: TGTGCCTTGCGACACAACAACTACAATGAGCAGTTCTTC.

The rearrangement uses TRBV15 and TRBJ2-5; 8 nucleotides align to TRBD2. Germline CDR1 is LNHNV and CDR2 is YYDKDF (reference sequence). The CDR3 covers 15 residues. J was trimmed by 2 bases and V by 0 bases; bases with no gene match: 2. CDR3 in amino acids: CATSREAGVQETQYF. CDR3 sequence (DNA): TGTGCCACCAGCAGAGAAGCGGGAGTACAAGAGACCCAGTACTTC.

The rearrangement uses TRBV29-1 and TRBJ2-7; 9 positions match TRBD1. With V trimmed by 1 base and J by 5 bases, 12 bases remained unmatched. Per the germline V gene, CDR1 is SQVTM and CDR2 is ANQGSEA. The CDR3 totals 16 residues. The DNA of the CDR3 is TGCAGCGTTGAAGTTCTCGGACAGGGGCGCCGACACGAGCAGTACTTC. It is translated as CSVEVLGQGRRHEQYF.

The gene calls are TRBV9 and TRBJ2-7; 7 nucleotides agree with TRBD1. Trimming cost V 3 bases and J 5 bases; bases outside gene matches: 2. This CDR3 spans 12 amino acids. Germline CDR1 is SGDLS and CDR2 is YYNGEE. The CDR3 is CASSGQGNEQYF. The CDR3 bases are TGTGCCAGCAGCGGACAGGGTAACGAGCAGTACTTC.

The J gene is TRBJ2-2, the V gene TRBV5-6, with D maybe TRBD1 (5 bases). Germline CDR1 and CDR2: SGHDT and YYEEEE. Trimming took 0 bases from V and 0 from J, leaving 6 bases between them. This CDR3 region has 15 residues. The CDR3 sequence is CASSLATANTGELFF. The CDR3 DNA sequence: TGTGCCAGCAGCTTGGCGACAGCGAACACCGGGGAGCTGTTTTTT.

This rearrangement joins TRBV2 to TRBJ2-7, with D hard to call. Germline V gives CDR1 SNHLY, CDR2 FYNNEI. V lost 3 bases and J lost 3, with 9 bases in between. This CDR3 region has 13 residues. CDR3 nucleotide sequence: TGTGCCAGCAGTGACTTGTCAGACTACGAGCAGTACTTC. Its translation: CASSDLSDYEQYF.

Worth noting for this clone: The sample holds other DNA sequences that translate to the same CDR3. The chain's CDR3 is CAISGQGDQPQHF. CDR3 coding DNA: TGTGCCATCAGTGGACAGGGGGATCAGCCCCAGCATTTT. V is TRBV10-3 and J is TRBJ1-5; 9 positions match TRBD1. The trim removed 4 bases at V and 5 bases at J, leaving 0 bases unmatched. The length of the CDR3 is 13 residues. The germline CDR1 and CDR2 sequences are ENHRY and SYGVKD.

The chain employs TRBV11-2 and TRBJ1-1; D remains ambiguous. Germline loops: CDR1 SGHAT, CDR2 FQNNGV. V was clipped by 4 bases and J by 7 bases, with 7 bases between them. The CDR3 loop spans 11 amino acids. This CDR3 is CASSYTSEAFF. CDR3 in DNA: TGTGCCAGCAGCTATACGAGTGAAGCTTTCTTT.

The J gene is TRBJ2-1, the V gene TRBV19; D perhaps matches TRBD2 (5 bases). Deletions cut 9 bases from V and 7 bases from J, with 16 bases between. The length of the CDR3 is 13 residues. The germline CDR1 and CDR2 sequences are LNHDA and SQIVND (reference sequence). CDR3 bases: TGTGCCAGCACCGCGGGCGGAAGAAATGAGCAGTTCTTC. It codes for CASTAGGRNEQFF.

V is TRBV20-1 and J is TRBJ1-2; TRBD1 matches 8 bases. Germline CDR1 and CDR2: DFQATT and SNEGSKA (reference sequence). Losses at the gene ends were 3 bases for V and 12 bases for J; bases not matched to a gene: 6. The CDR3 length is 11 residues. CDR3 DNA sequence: TGCAGTGCTAGGGCAGGGGGCTTGGACACCTTC. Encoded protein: CSARAGGLDTF.

Here the CDR3 DNA reads TGTGCCAGCAGCTTAGCTTCCGGCGGACTGGCCTATGGCTACACCTTC. Translation gives CASSLASGGLAYGYTF. The chain is built from TRBV7-8 and TRBJ1-2; D remains unclear. The CDR3 has 16 amino acids. Germline V lookup: CDR1 SGHVS, CDR2 FQNEAQ. V was pared by 0 bases and J by 4 bases, with 15 bases between.

Written as DNA, the CDR3 is TGTGCCAGCAGCTTAGAGGAGAGCGTCCCCAATGAGCAGTTCTTC. As protein: CASSLEESVPNEQFF. The chain carries TRBV11-2 and TRBJ2-1, with no clear D. Trimming left V 0 bases short and J 6 bases short, with 12 bases between. Germline V gene sequence: CDR1 SGHAT, CDR2 FQNNGV. This CDR3 comprises 15 residues.

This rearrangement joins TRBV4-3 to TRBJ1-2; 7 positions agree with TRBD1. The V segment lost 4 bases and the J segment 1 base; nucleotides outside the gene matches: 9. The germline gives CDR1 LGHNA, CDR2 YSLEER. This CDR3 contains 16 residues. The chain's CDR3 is CASSPDRDSSNYGYTF. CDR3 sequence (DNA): TGCGCCAGCAGCCCCGACCGGGACAGCAGTAACTATGGCTACACCTTC.

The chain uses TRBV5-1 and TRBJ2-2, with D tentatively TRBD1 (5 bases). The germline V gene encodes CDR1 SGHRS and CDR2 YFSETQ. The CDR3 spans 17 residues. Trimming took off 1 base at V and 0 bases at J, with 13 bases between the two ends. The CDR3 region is CASSLYDSDTNTGELFF. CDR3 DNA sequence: TGCGCCAGCAGCTTGTATGACAGCGACACGAACACCGGGGAGCTGTTTTTT.

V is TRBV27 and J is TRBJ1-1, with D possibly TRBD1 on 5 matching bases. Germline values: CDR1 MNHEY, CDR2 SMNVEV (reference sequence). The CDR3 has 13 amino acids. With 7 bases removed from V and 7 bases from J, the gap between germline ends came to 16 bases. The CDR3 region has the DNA TGTGCCAGCACAACCCCCGCCGGGGGTGAAGCTTTCTTT. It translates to CASTTPAGGEAFF.

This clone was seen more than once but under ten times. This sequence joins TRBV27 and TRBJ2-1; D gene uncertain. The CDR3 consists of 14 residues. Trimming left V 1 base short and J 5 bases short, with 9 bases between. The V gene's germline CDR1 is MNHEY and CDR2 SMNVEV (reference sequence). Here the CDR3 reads CASSLYPRNNEQFF. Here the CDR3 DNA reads TGTGCCAGCAGTTTATATCCTAGGAACAATGAGCAGTTCTTC.

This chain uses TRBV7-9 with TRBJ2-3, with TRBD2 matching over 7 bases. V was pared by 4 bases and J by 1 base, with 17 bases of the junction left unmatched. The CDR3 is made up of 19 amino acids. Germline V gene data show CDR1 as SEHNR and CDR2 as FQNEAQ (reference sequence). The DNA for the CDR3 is TGTGCCAGCAGCTCACTTGGGGTAGCGGGCTTTAGGGGCACAGATACGCAGTATTTT. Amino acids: CASSSLGVAGFRGTDTQYF.

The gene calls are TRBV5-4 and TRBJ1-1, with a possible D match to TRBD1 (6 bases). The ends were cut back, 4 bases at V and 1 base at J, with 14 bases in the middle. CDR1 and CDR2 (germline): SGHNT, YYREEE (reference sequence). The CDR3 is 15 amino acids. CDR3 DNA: TGTGCCAGCAGCACCGGGACATCAAGGAACACTGAAGCTTTCTTT. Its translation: CASSTGTSRNTEAFF.

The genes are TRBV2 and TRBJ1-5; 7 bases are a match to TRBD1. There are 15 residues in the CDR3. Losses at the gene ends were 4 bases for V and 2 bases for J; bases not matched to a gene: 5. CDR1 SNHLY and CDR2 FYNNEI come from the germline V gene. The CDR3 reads CASSVQQGRNQPQHF. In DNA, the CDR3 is TGTGCCAGCAGTGTTCAACAGGGGCGCAATCAGCCCCAGCATTTT.

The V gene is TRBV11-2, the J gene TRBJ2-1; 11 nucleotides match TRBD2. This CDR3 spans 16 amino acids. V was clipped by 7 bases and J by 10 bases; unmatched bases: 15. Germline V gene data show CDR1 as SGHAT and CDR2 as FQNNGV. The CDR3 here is CASIHSGLAGGLEQFF. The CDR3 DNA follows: TGTGCCAGCATCCACTCTGGGCTAGCGGGAGGCCTGGAGCAGTTCTTC.

CDR3 sequence reads: CASSLAVRQGRSPLHF. CDR3 bases: TGTGCCAGCAGCTTAGCTGTGAGACAGGGAAGGTCACCCCTCCACTTT. V and J are TRBV11-2 and TRBJ1-6; 7 bases are shared with TRBD1. Per the germline V gene, CDR1 is SGHAT and CDR2 is FQNNGV. The V and J ends lost 1 base and 10 bases, in that order; junction bases with no gene match: 10. There are 16 residues in the CDR3.